This T cell receptor (beta chain) was sequenced for a study of T cell changes during pregnancy in multiple sclerosis. CDR3 length equals 13 residues. Deletions cut 2 bases from V and 8 bases from J, with 10 bases between. The germline gives CDR1 MNHEY, CDR2 SMNVEV (reference sequence). The method was immunoSEQ multiplex PCR; TCRdb's version includes in-frame clones alone and lacks a portion of them. This sample has 50,000 or so clones; 90% to 95% occur once, and the top ten carry roughly 3.8%. The chain employs TRBV27 and TRBJ2-1; no clear D. The material sequenced was CD8+ T cells from peripheral blood mononuclear cells, taken after pregnancy. This TCR was recovered from a female donor with multiple sclerosis, enrolled in a pregnancy study. The CDR3 region is CASSLVRLDEQFF. CDR3 bases: TGTGCCAGCAGTTTAGTTCGTCTCGATGAGCAGTTCTTC.